The 8 T cell receptor beta chains reported below all come from one sample, sequenced in a study of blood T cell repertoires in COVID-19 (dated by TCRdb to 2020 to 2022). The library was generated by the immunoSEQ multiplex PCR assay. Sourced from immuneACCESS, this table was stored by TCRdb with only in-frame sequences that have V and J called. A share of the clones is absent; for the studies checked, an unresolved V gene accounts for under half, and the remainder has no known explanation. The table for this sample lists 200,000 or so clones; about 88% of them were counted only once. The ten biggest clones cover 1.5% to 2% of the sample. Material: peripheral blood. The receptors here all came from a man aged 65 to 85 with acute or convalescent COVID-19.

The chain uses TRBV7-9 and TRBJ1-4; 7 nucleotides match TRBD1. The CDR3 loop spans 14 amino acids. Germline V gene data show CDR1 as SEHNR and CDR2 as FQNEAQ (reference sequence). The junction had 7 bases not matched to a gene; V was cut back by 5 bases and J by 7 bases. The CDR3 nucleotides read TGTGCCAGCAGCAAGACAGGGATGGGTGAAAAACTGTTTTTT. It is translated as CASSKTGMGEKLFF.

The genes are TRBV6-4 and TRBJ2-1, with TRBD2 as a possible D gene (6 bases). The V gene lost 4 bases and the J gene lost 3 bases, with 13 bases spanning the gap. The CDR3 consists of 15 residues. Germline loops: CDR1 MRHNA, CDR2 SNTAGT. In nucleotides, the CDR3 is TGTGCCAGCAGTGTCCAGGGAGCGGGCTACAATGAGCAGTTCTTC. Amino acid sequence: CASSVQGAGYNEQFF.

V is TRBV5-1 and J is TRBJ1-5, with TRBD1 matching 9 bases. V gave up 3 bases and J gave up 2 bases; unmatched junction bases: 3. CDR1 is SGHRS and CDR2 is YFSETQ in the germline V gene. This CDR3 region has 15 residues. CDR3 protein: CASSSWTGGNQPQHF. The CDR3 DNA reads as TGCGCCAGCAGCTCTTGGACAGGGGGCAATCAGCCCCAGCATTTT.

The CDR3 loop is CASSLSPLLDTQYF. In DNA, the CDR3 is TGTGCCAGCAGTTTATCCCCTCTCTTAGATACGCAGTATTTT. The V and J genes are TRBV27 and TRBJ2-3; D is unclear. Trimming cost V 0 bases and J 5 bases, with 9 bases left between them. This CDR3 has 14 amino acids. Germline V gene data show CDR1 as MNHEY and CDR2 as SMNVEV (reference sequence).

For this clone: The sample holds other DNA sequences that translate to the same CDR3. The gene calls are TRBV2 and TRBJ2-1, with 7 bases aligning to TRBD2. The CDR3 is 14 amino acids. Germline CDR1 and CDR2: SNHLY and FYNNEI. V trimming: 3 bases; J trimming: 4 bases; junction bases outside the gene matches: 3. The CDR3 DNA sequence: TGTGCCAGCAGTGAGGCTAGCGGATACAATGAGCAGTTCTTC. It encodes CASSEASGYNEQFF.

The J gene is TRBJ1-5, the V gene TRBV2; 7 bases agree with TRBD1. Per the germline V gene, CDR1 is SNHLY and CDR2 is FYNNEI. This CDR3 is built from 13 residues. V was clipped by 10 bases and J by 10 bases; unmatched bases: 13. CDR3 nucleotides: TGTGCCATCCGGGACAGCCCTTCGGAACCCCAGCATTTT. Translated: CAIRDSPSEPQHF.

The V and J genes are TRBV5-8 and TRBJ2-2; TRBD1 is a possible D gene (5 bases). CDR3 size: 15 residues. V lost 4 bases and J 1 base, leaving 11 bases between the germline ends. The V gene's germline CDR1 is SGHTS and CDR2 YDEGEE. The CDR3 coding sequence is TGTGCCAGCAGCATTCGGACAAAGAACACCGGGGAGCTGTTTTTT. Translation: CASSIRTKNTGELFF.

The chain links TRBV5-5 to TRBJ1-5; 9 positions agree with TRBD1. J lost 5 bases, V lost 4 bases, and 4 bases had no gene match. Germline CDR1 reads SGHKS; CDR2 reads YYEKEE (reference sequence). This CDR3 comprises 14 residues. The CDR3 spells CASSRWTGDQPQHF. For the CDR3, the DNA is TGTGCCAGCAGCCGCTGGACAGGGGATCAGCCCCAGCATTTT.